The clone carrying this TCR beta chain has more than one count but fewer than ten. Antigen: not known. Unmatched junction bases numbered 10, after V lost 4 bases and J lost 4 bases. The germline gives CDR1 MNHEY, CDR2 SVGAGI. The CDR3 runs to 16 residues. This record belongs to a study of T cells after yellow fever vaccination. The study's findings and limits: Post-booster repertoires again held most primary-vaccination clones (around 95% CD4, about 88% CD8). Weaker in magnitude, the secondary response showed a faster peak on day 5 versus 15.

TCRdb re-analysed the 5' RACE reads in MiXCR, keeping a single row per CDR3 protein. This table holds approximately 180,000 distinct CDR3 sequences, 6.2% found once. The sequence was collected from a man aged 18 to 29 who received the YFV17D yellow fever vaccine. The chain uses TRBV6-5 and TRBJ2-5; 9 bases map to TRBD2. The starting material was CD4+ T cells sorted from PBMCs, obtained on the day of the first yellow fever vaccination. The CDR3 DNA follows: TGTGCCAGCAGTTCCCCCGGGGCGGGGGGGCGAGAGACCCAGTACTTC. Translated: CASSSPGAGGRETQYF.